These 18 T cell receptor beta chains share one sample of origin, sequenced in a study of neurological immune-mediated disorders. One entry per CDR3 protein, called by TCRdb with MiXCR from the 5' RACE reads. The table records approximately 59,000 distinct CDR3 sequences, approximately 5.3% of them present only once. The sequenced sample was PBMCs. The receptors originated from a human donor with multiple sclerosis. The donor label of this sample is uncertain.

This clonotype was recorded many times. The CDR3 DNA reads TGCAGTGCTTGGGACCTCCGCTACAATGAGCAGTTCTTC. This gives the protein CSAWDLRYNEQFF. The chain carries TRBV20-1 and TRBJ2-1; either TRBD1 or TRBD2 may supply D (5 bases each). Germline loops: CDR1 DFQATT, CDR2 SNEGSKA (reference sequence). With 5 bases removed from V and 3 bases from J, the gap between germline ends came to 11 bases. The CDR3 has 13 residues.

This clonotype has ten or more counts. The gene calls are TRBV12-3 or TRBV12-4 and TRBJ1-1; D may be TRBD1 (6 bases). This CDR3 contains 12 residues. The germline V and J ends were trimmed by 5 bases and 9 bases, with 13 bases remaining between them. The CDR3 is CASSPLQGKAFF. The CDR3 DNA reads as TGTGCCAGCAGTCCCCTCCAGGGGAAAGCTTTCTTT.

This clonotype was seen ten or more times. V and J are TRBV7-9 and TRBJ2-2, with D possibly TRBD2 on 6 matching bases. The germline V gene has CDR1 SEHNR and CDR2 FQNEAQ (reference sequence). The CDR3 runs to 18 residues. Trimming removed 2 bases from V and 5 bases from J, with 21 bases in between. CDR3 sequence: CASSLMGGAFFPTGELFF. CDR3 nucleotides: TGTGCCAGCAGCTTAATGGGAGGAGCCTTCTTCCCAACCGGGGAGCTGTTTTTT. The whole variable domain, remainder taken from reference TRBV7-9 and TRBJ2-2, is DTGVSQNPRHKITKRGQNVTFRCDPISEHNRLYWYRQTLGQGPEFLTYFQNEAQLEKSRLLSDRFSAERPKGSFSTLEIQRTEQGDSAMYLCASSLMGGAFFPTGELFFGEGSRLTVL.

This clonotype was observed many times. V usage is TRBV7-9 and J usage is TRBJ2-7; TRBD1 matches 9 bases. Germline CDR1 SEHNR, CDR2 FQNEAQ (reference sequence). This CDR3 has 15 residues. The V segment lost 5 bases and the J segment 3 bases; nucleotides outside the gene matches: 8. CDR3 nucleotides: TGTGCCAGCAGCCCAGGACAGGGGAGGTTCTACGAGCAGTACTTC. It translates to CASSPGQGRFYEQYF.

This clonotype has ten or more counts. This chain joins TRBV14 and TRBJ2-2; the D call may be TRBD1 or TRBD2 (5 bases each). The germline V gene has CDR1 SGHDN and CDR2 FVKESK. CDR3 length: 15 residues. Between the trimmed V and J ends, which lost 6 bases and 3 bases, there was a span of 14 bases. The CDR3 bases are TGTGCCAGCAGTTTACGGGACGACTACACCGGGGAGCTGTTTTTT. Translating it yields CASSLRDDYTGELFF. Full variable domain (rest looked up from reference TRBV14 and TRBJ2-2): EAGVTQFPSHSVIEKGQTVTLRCDPISGHDNLYWYRRVMGKEIKFLLHFVKESKQDESGMPNNRFLAERTGGTYSTLKVQPAELEDSGVYFCASSLRDDYTGELFFGEGSRLTVL.

This clonotype came up many times. The CDR3 bases are TGCAGTGCTAGTGGGGGGGCCAACAATCAGCCCCAGCATTTT. Protein: CSASGGANNQPQHF. The J gene is TRBJ1-5, the V gene TRBV20-1, with D maybe TRBD1 (6 bases). Germline V gives CDR1 DFQATT, CDR2 SNEGSKA (reference sequence). The CDR3 extends over 14 amino acids. V dropped 3 bases and J dropped 3 bases, with 12 bases sitting between them.

In this sample, this clonotype turned up many times. This chain uses TRBV10-2 with TRBJ1-1; a weak D match, TRBD1 (5 bases). The V and J ends lost 6 bases and 1 base respectively, with 12 bases between them. This CDR3 has 14 amino acids. Germline assignment: CDR1 WSHSY and CDR2 SAAADI. The CDR3: CASSKRDGNTEAFF. In DNA, the CDR3 is TGCGCCAGCAGCAAAAGGGACGGGAACACTGAAGCTTTCTTT.

This clonotype was counted at least ten times. This chain links TRBV20-1 with TRBJ1-2; 7 bases agree with TRBD1. This CDR3 has 11 residues. The V and J ends lost 5 bases and 14 bases, in that order; junction bases with no gene match: 11. CDR1 and CDR2 (germline): DFQATT, SNEGSKA (reference sequence). CDR3 nucleotide sequence: TGCAGTGCTGGGAACAGGGGCCCAACAACCTTC. Translation: CSAGNRGPTTF.

There are many counts of this clonotype. The V gene is TRBV20-1, the J gene TRBJ1-2; 7 bases match TRBD1. V gave up 6 bases and J gave up 8 bases; unmatched junction bases: 15. Germline V gene lookup returns CDR1 DFQATT and CDR2 SNEGSKA (reference sequence). The CDR3 is 14 amino acids. In nucleotides, the CDR3 is TGCAGTGCCCCGGACAGGCGGACTGGGATGGGCTACACCTTC. Its translation is CSAPDRRTGMGYTF.

This clonotype was seen more than once but under ten times. The V and J genes are TRBV9 and TRBJ2-7; 7 positions agree with TRBD2. The V segment lost 4 bases and the J segment 6 bases; nucleotides outside the gene matches: 7. The CDR3 loop spans 13 amino acids. Germline CDR1 and CDR2: SGDLS and YYNGEE. In DNA, the CDR3 is TGTGCCAGCAGCCCGGTAGCGGGTGCCGAGCAGTACTTC. Its translation: CASSPVAGAEQYF.

This clonotype was observed a handful of times. The chain uses TRBV20-1 and TRBJ2-7; tentative D call: TRBD1 (6 bases). The CDR3 has 14 residues. V was clipped by 3 bases and J by 4 bases, with 16 bases between them. Per the germline V gene, CDR1 is DFQATT and CDR2 is SNEGSKA (reference sequence). The CDR3 DNA reads as TGCAGTGCTAGTCCGACAGGTCCCTTTTACGAGCAGTACTTC. Its translation: CSASPTGPFYEQYF.

This clonotype was seen at least ten times. The chain carries TRBV20-1 and TRBJ2-1; the match to TRBD2 covers 8 bases. CDR1 and CDR2 (germline): DFQATT, SNEGSKA (reference sequence). This CDR3 comprises 15 residues. Losses at the gene ends were 0 bases for V and 9 bases for J; bases not matched to a gene: 10. The CDR3 reads CSARDLTGGGSEQFF. The CDR3 DNA is TGCAGTGCTAGAGACCTAACGGGGGGGGGTAGTGAGCAGTTCTTC.

This clonotype has a count of ten or more. V usage is TRBV5-6 and J usage is TRBJ2-1; TRBD2 is a possible D gene (5 bases). This CDR3 is 13 amino acids long. Germline V gene lookup returns CDR1 SGHDT and CDR2 YYEEEE. The germline V and J ends were trimmed by 3 bases and 6 bases, with 10 bases remaining between them. The CDR3 coding sequence is TGTGCCAGCAGCTCGACCACTAGCAATGAGCAGTTCTTC. It codes for CASSSTTSNEQFF.

Ten or more counts support this clonotype. V gene TRBV7-2 combines with J gene TRBJ2-7; 12 bases fit TRBD2. The CDR3 loop spans 17 amino acids. Germline-derived CDR1 and CDR2 are SGHTA and FQGNSA. Trimming took 6 bases from V and 5 from J; bases not matched to a gene: 14. CDR3 sequence (DNA): TGTGCCAGCAGACTCTCTAGCGGGGGGGGTTTTGCTAACGAGCAGTACTTC. Protein: CASRLSSGGGFANEQYF.

The sample holds many counts of this clonotype. This chain joins TRBV29-1 and TRBJ2-1; no definite D call. The CDR3 has 16 residues. Trimming removed 1 base at V and 0 bases at J, with 13 bases between. Looked up from germline, CDR1 is SQVTM and CDR2 is ANQGSEA. In nucleotides, the CDR3 is TGCAGCGTTGAAGGGTCCAAGGAGAGCTCCTACAATGAGCAGTTCTTC. It codes for CSVEGSKESSYNEQFF.

The rearrangement joins TRBV7-8 to TRBJ1-6; 9 bases are a match to TRBD1. The germline V gene encodes CDR1 SGHVS and CDR2 FQNEAQ. The J segment lost 6 bases and the V segment lost 3 bases, leaving 3 bases of the junction unmatched. The CDR3 is 15 residues long. CDR3 DNA sequence: TGTGCCAGCAGCTTGGCGACAGGGGGTAATTCACCCCTCCACTTT. Translation: CASSLATGGNSPLHF.

This clonotype came up many times. This chain connects TRBV7-9 to TRBJ2-1; D is tentatively TRBD1 or TRBD2 (5 bases each). V was trimmed by 4 bases and J by 0 bases, leaving 16 bases between them. Germline V gene lookup returns CDR1 SEHNR and CDR2 FQNEAQ (reference sequence). The CDR3 extends over 17 amino acids. The CDR3 coding sequence is TGTGCCAGCAGCTCTTCGGCCGGGACCAGCTCCTACAATGAGCAGTTCTTC. Its translation is CASSSSAGTSSYNEQFF.

This chain connects TRBV3-1 to TRBJ1-1, with D possibly TRBD1 on 6 matching bases. Trimming cost V 2 bases and J 3 bases, with 13 bases left between them. The CDR3 totals 15 residues. CDR1 and CDR2 from the germline V gene are LGHDT and YNNKEL (reference sequence). CDR3 sequence: CASSQRGQGDTEAFF. The CDR3 DNA reads TGTGCCAGCAGCCAACGGGGGCAGGGAGACACTGAAGCTTTCTTT. The variable domain in full, with the rest retrieved from reference TRBV3-1 and TRBJ1-1, is DTAVSQTPKYLVTQMGNDKSIKCEQNLGHDTMYWYKQDSKKFLKIMFSYNNKELIINETVPNRFSPKSPDKAHLNLHINSLELGDSAVYFCASSQRGQGDTEAFFGQGTRLTVV.